This T cell receptor (beta chain) was found in a study of T cells in Graves' hyperthyroidism and ophthalmopathy. V gave up 5 bases and J gave up 4 bases, with 20 bases separating them. This CDR3 has 16 amino acids. Germline V gives CDR1 SGHTA, CDR2 FQGTGA. This clonotype was detected ten times or more. What it binds is unknown. The study excluded patients with uncontrolled infection, other autoimmune disease, pregnancy or lactation. Diagnosing involved the use of clinical symptoms, serum thyroxine and TRAb, thyroid ultrasound and orbital computed tomography. General study points: Among clonotypes expanded in thyroid above 0.001, most were also found in blood. Progression to ophthalmopathy was predicted a median of 6.5 months early.

RNA transcripts provided the source from which TCR beta CDR3 regions were amplified. HTBI primers drove first-round RT-PCR of the TCR CDR3. Via MiXCR, TCRdb re-called the multiplex PCR reads, giving one row per CDR3 protein. The repertoire has roughly 500,000 distinct CDR3 sequences, around 43% of them found once; the top ten carry about two fifths. Sequenced sample: peripheral blood or thyroid tissue (not recorded which). This clonotype originated in an adult woman with Graves' disease, either hyperthyroidism or ophthalmopathy (not recorded which). The chain couples TRBV7-3 to TRBJ1-2; D is possibly TRBD1 (5 bases). For the CDR3, the DNA is TGTGCCAGCAGCGTATGGGACGCCGATTCCCTCTATGGCTACACCTTC. Translated, it gives CASSVWDADSLYGYTF.